This T cell receptor beta chain was recovered during a study of neurological immune-mediated disorders. This clonotype has at least ten counts. Trimming removed 6 bases at V and 0 bases at J, with 5 bases between. The length of the CDR3 is 12 residues. Looked up from germline, CDR1 is SEHNR and CDR2 is FQNEAQ (reference sequence). TCRdb independently ran MiXCR on the 5' RACE reads; one entry per CDR3 protein. The table lists tens of thousands of distinct CDR3 sequences, under 5% of them singletons. Sequencing was carried out using PBMCs. The clonotype comes from a man aged 25 to 45 with multiple sclerosis. V is TRBV7-9 and J is TRBJ1-1; no reliable D call. The CDR3 here is CASRAMNTEAFF. CDR3 DNA sequence: TGTGCCAGCAGGGCGATGAACACTGAAGCTTTCTTT.